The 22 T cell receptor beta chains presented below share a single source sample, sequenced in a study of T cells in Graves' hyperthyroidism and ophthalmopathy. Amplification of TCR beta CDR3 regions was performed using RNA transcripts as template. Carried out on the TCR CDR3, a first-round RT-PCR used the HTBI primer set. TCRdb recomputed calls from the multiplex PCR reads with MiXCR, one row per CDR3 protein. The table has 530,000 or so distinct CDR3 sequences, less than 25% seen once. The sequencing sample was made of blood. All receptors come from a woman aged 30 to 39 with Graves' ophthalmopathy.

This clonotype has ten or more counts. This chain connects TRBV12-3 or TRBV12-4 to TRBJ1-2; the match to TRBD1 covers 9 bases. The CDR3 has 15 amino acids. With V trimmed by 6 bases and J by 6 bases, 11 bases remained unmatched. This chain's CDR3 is CASSFPGTGKDGYTF. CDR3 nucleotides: TGTGCCAGCAGCTTCCCCGGGACAGGGAAGGATGGCTACACCTTC.

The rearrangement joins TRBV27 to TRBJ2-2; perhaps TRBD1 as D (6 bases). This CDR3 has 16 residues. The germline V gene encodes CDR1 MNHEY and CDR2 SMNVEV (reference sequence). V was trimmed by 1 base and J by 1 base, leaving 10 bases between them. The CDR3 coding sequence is TGTGCCAGCAGTTTATATCCGACAGGGAACACCGGGGAGCTGTTTTTT. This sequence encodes CASSLYPTGNTGELFF.

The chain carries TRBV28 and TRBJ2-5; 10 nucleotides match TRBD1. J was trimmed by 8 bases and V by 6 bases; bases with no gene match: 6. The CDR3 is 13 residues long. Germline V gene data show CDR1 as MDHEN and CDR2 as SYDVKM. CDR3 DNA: TGTGCCAGCAGCCGGGACAGGGGCTATACCCAGTACTTC. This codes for CASSRDRGYTQYF.

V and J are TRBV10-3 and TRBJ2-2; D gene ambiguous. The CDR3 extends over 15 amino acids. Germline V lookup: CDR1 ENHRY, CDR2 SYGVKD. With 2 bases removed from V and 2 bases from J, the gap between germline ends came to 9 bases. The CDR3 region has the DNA TGTGCCATCAGTGAGGCGCGAGAAAACACCGGGGAGCTGTTTTTT. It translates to CAISEARENTGELFF.

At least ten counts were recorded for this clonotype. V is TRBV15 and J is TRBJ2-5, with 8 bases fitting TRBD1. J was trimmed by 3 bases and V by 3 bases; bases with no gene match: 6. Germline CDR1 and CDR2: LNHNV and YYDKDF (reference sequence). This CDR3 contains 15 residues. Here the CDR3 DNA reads TGTGCCACCAGCAGGACCAGGGGGCTCGAAGAGACCCAGTACTTC. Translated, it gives CATSRTRGLEETQYF.

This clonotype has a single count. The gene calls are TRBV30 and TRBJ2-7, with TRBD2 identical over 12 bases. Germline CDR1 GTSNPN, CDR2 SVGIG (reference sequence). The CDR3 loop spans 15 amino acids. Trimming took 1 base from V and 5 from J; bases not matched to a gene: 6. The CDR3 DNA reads TGTGCCTGGAGTGCCCTAGCGGGAGGGCCAGACGAGCAGTACTTC. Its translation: CAWSALAGGPDEQYF.

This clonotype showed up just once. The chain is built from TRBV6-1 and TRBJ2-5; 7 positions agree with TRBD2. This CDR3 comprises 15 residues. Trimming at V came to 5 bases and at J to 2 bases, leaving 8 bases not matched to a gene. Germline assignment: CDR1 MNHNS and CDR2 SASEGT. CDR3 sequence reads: CASSKRDWGQETQYF. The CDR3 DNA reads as TGTGCCAGCAGTAAGCGGGACTGGGGACAAGAGACCCAGTACTTC.

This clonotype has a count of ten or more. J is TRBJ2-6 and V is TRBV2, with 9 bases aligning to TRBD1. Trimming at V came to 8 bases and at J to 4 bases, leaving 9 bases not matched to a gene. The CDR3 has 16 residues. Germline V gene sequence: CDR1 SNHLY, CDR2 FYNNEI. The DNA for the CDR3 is TGTGCCAGCGCCGGGACAGGGAGTACCGGGGCCAACGTCCTGACTTTC. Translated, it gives CASAGTGSTGANVLTF.

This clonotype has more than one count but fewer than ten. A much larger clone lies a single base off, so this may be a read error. CDR3 sequence reads: CATRGGGPFQETKYF. The CDR3 nucleotides read TGTGCCACCCGAGGGGGAGGGCCTTTCCAAGAGACCAAGTACTTC. This sequence joins TRBV10-3 and TRBJ2-5, with a weak D call TRBD2 (7 bases). Germline lookup yields CDR1 ENHRY and CDR2 SYGVKD. CDR3 length: 15 amino acids.

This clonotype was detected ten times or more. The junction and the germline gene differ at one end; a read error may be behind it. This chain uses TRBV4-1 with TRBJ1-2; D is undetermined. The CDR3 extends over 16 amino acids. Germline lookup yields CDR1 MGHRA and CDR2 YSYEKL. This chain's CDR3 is CASSHLGPTESRVYAF. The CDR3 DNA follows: TGCGCCAGCAGCCATTTAGGACCCACAGAGAGCCGCGTTTACGCCTTC.

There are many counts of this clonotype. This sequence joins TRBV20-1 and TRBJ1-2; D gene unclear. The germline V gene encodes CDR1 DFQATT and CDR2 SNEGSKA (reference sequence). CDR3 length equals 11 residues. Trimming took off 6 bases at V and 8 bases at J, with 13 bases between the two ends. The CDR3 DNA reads TGCAGTGCCCCCCTGGGGTTGGGCTACACCTTC. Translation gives CSAPLGLGYTF.

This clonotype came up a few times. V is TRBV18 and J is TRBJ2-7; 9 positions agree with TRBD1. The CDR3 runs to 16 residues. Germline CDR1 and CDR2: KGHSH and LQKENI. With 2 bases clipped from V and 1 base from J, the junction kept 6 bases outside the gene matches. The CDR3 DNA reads TGTGCCAGCTCACCAGTCATTGGACAGGGGTCCTACGAGCAGTACTTC. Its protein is CASSPVIGQGSYEQYF.

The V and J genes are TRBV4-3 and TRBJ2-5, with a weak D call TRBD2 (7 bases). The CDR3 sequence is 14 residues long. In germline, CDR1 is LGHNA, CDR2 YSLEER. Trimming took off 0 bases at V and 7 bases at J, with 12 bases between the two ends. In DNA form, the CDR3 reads TGCGCCAGCAGCCAAGAGGGAGGGGGAGGGACCCAGTACTTC. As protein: CASSQEGGGGTQYF.

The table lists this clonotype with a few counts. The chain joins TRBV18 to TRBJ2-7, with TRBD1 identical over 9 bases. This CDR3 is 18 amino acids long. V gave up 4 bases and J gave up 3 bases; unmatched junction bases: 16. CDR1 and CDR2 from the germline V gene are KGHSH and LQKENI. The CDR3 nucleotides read TGTGCCAGCTCACTTCAACCTGGACAGGGGCCGAGGGACTACGAGCAGTACTTC. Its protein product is CASSLQPGQGPRDYEQYF.

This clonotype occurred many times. The CDR3 DNA sequence: TGTGCCAGTATCCTAGGGGCAGCCAATCAGCCCCAGCATTTT. This translates into CASILGAANQPQHF. This rearrangement joins TRBV19 to TRBJ1-5; D is possibly TRBD1 (5 bases). Trimming left V 7 bases short and J 3 bases short, with 13 bases between. The germline gives CDR1 LNHDA, CDR2 SQIVND (reference sequence). This CDR3 comprises 14 residues. The variable domain in full, completed from reference TRBV19 and TRBJ1-5, reads DGGITQSPKYLFRKEGQNVTLSCEQNLNHDAMYWYRQDPGQGLRLIYYSQIVNDFQKGDIAEGYSVSREKKESFPLTVTSAQKNPTAFYLCASILGAANQPQHFGDGTRLSIL.

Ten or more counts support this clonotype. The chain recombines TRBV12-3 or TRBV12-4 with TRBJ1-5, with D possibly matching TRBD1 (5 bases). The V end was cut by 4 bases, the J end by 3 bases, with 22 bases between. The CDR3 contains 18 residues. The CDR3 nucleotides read TGTGCCAGCAGTTACCTATTCGGGACGGTGACCGACAATCAGCCCCAGCATTTT. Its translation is CASSYLFGTVTDNQPQHF.

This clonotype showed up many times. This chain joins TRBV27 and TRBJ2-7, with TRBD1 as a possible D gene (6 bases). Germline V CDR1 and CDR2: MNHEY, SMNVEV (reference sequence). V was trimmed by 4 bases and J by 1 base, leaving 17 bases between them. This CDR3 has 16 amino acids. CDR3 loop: CASSSIQGGESYEQYF. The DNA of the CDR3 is TGTGCCAGCAGTTCCATACAGGGTGGGGAGTCCTACGAGCAGTACTTC.

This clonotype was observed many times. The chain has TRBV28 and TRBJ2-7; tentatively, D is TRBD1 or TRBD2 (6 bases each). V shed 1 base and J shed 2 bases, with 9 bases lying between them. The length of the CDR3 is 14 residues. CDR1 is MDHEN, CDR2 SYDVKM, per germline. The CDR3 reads CASSLLGGAYEQYF. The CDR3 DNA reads TGTGCCAGCAGTTTATTGGGGGGCGCCTACGAGCAGTACTTC.

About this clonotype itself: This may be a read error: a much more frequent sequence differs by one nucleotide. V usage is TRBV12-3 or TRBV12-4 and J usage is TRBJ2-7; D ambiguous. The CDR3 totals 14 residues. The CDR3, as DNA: TGTGCCAGCAGTTTGGCTAGAATCTCCTACGGGCAGTACTTC. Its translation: CASSLARISYGQYF.

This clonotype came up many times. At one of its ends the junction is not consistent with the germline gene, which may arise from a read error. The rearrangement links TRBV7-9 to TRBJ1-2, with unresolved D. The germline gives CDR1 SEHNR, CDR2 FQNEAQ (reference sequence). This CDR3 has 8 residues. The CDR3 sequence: CASPASSF. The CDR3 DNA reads TGTGCCAGCCCTGCGTCCTCCTTC.

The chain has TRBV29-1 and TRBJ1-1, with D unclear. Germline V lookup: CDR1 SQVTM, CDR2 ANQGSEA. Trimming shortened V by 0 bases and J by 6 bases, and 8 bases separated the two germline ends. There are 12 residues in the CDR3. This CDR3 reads CSVEDNEAEAFF. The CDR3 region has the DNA TGCAGCGTTGAAGATAATGAGGCTGAAGCTTTCTTT.

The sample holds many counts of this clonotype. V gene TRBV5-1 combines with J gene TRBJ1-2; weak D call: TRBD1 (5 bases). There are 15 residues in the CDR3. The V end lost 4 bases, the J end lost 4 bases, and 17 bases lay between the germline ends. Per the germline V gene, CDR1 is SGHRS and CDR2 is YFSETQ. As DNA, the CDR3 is TGCGCCAGCAGCGACCGGGACGGCTCCTTCTATGGCTACACCTTC. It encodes CASSDRDGSFYGYTF.